Below are 16 T cell receptor beta chains sequenced from a single sample in a study of cytomegalovirus exposure and HLA in healthy donors. Primers: 60 Vbeta forward and 13 Jbeta reverse. The assay was immunoSEQ multiplex PCR, and TCRdb's table has in-frame clones only and misses some. Counted here are 250,000 to 350,000 clones, 70% to 90% occurring once; the ten biggest clones make up roughly 4%. Sample: PBMCs. The receptors come from a man aged 35 to 55 in good health and CMV-seropositive.

CDR3 in DNA: TGTGCCAGCAGTTCGACATTAGGGGGCCCAAGCTATGGCTACACCTTC. Its protein product is CASSSTLGGPSYGYTF. V and J are TRBV28 and TRBJ1-2, with 7 bases identical to TRBD1. Germline V lookup: CDR1 MDHEN, CDR2 SYDVKM. The CDR3 is 16 residues long. J gave up 4 bases and V 4 bases, and 12 bases lay outside the gene matches.

This chain connects TRBV9 to TRBJ2-3; D possibly corresponds to TRBD2 (6 bases). The CDR3 runs to 16 residues. V lost 4 bases and J 3 bases, leaving 18 bases between the germline ends. Germline CDR1 is SGDLS and CDR2 is YYNGEE. The CDR3 nucleotides read TGTGCCAGCAGCCCCACTAGCAGCGTAGGTACAGATACGCAGTATTTT. This sequence encodes CASSPTSSVGTDTQYF.

The chain recombines TRBV28 with TRBJ2-3; no clear D. The CDR3 sequence is 14 residues long. CDR1 and CDR2 (germline): MDHEN, SYDVKM. V lost 2 bases, J lost 1 base, and 7 bases lay in between. Here the CDR3 DNA reads TGTGCCAGCAGTTTAATCGCGGGCACAGATACGCAGTATTTT. Translating it yields CASSLIAGTDTQYF.

The genes are TRBV28 and TRBJ2-7, with TRBD2 matching 9 bases. The CDR3 has 15 amino acids. Germline V gene lookup returns CDR1 MDHEN and CDR2 SYDVKM. V gave up 6 bases and J gave up 3 bases; unmatched junction bases: 9. The CDR3 is CASSLNSGRFYEQYF. DNA for the CDR3: TGTGCCAGCAGCCTTAATAGCGGGAGATTCTACGAGCAGTACTTC. Using reference TRBV28 and TRBJ2-7 for the parts outside the CDR3, the full variable domain is DVKVTQSSRYLVKRTGEKVFLECVQDMDHENMFWYRQDPGLGLRLIYFSYDVKMKEKGDIPEGYSVSREKKERFSLILESASTNQTSMYLCASSLNSGRFYEQYFGPGTRLTVT.

V and J are TRBV7-9 and TRBJ2-5; tentative D call: TRBD1 (5 bases). The CDR3 consists of 13 residues. Trimming took 1 base from V and 2 from J, leaving 5 bases between them. Looked up from germline, CDR1 is SEHNR and CDR2 is FQNEAQ (reference sequence). CDR3 in DNA: TGTGCCAGCAGCTTAGGACAGCAAGAGACCCAGTACTTC. It yields the protein CASSLGQQETQYF.

The chain carries TRBV7-2 and TRBJ2-5; 9 bases agree with TRBD2. The CDR3 is 18 residues long. Germline loops: CDR1 SGHTA, CDR2 FQGNSA. Trimming removed 0 bases from V and 5 bases from J; junction bases left unmatched: 13. The CDR3 is CASSLAQVAGGPDETQYF. In nucleotides, the CDR3 is TGTGCCAGCAGCTTAGCGCAGGTGGCGGGAGGGCCCGATGAGACCCAGTACTTC.

This chain joins TRBV7-2 and TRBJ2-7; D might be TRBD2 (5 bases). The CDR3 extends over 13 amino acids. The germline CDR1 and CDR2 sequences are SGHTA and FQGNSA. V shed 3 bases and J shed 9 bases, with 15 bases lying between them. The CDR3 is CASSFQRSHGQYF. CDR3 in DNA: TGTGCCAGCAGCTTCCAGCGGAGCCACGGGCAGTACTTC.

Here the CDR3 DNA reads TGTGCCAGCAGCTGGACAGGGGGCGCCGGCTATGGCTACACCTTC. Protein: CASSWTGGAGYGYTF. The V gene is TRBV27, the J gene TRBJ1-2; 11 bases are shared with TRBD1. Trimming took 6 bases from V and 4 from J; bases not matched to a gene: 7. The CDR3 spans 15 residues. The germline CDR1 and CDR2 sequences are MNHEY and SMNVEV (reference sequence).

J is TRBJ1-3 and V is TRBV5-1; D uncertain. This CDR3 spans 13 amino acids. Trimming removed 6 bases at V and 2 bases at J, with 9 bases between. The germline V gene has CDR1 SGHRS and CDR2 YFSETQ. CDR3 DNA: TGCGCCAGCAATGAGAACCCTGGAAACACCATATATTTT. Translating gives CASNENPGNTIYF.

The rearrangement links TRBV7-6 to TRBJ1-5; 7 bases are shared with TRBD1. Trimming at V came to 5 bases and at J to 6 bases, leaving 7 bases not matched to a gene. Germline CDR1 and CDR2: SGHVS and FNYEAQ. CDR3 length: 14 amino acids. DNA for the CDR3: TGTGCCAGCAGCCTCGGGGCAGGGGGTCAGCCCCAGCATTTT. Its protein product is CASSLGAGGQPQHF.

The chain links TRBV7-9 to TRBJ2-5; D ambiguous. The J call may be wrong; the DNA end is better matched by TRBJ2-7. The CDR3 is made up of 13 amino acids. In germline, CDR1 is SEHNR, CDR2 FQNEAQ (reference sequence). CDR3 coding DNA: TGTGCCAGCAGCTCCGACACAACCTACGAGCAGTACTTC. Translated, it gives CASSSDTTYEQYF.

The genes are TRBV4-1 and TRBJ2-7; no clear D. The germline V gene encodes CDR1 MGHRA and CDR2 YSYEKL. The CDR3 sequence is 15 residues long. Trimming left V 1 base short and J 2 bases short, with 12 bases between. In DNA form, the CDR3 reads TGCGCCAGCAGCCAAGTACCAGGCCCCACCTACGAGCAGTACTTC. This gives the protein CASSQVPGPTYEQYF.

The chain is built from TRBV9 and TRBJ1-1; D is unresolved. V was cut by 3 bases and J by 7 bases, with 10 bases left in between. This CDR3 spans 12 amino acids. CDR1 and CDR2 from the germline V gene are SGDLS and YYNGEE. In DNA form, the CDR3 reads TGTGCCAGCAGCGGTGAGTTCAATGAAGCTTTCTTT. Protein product: CASSGEFNEAFF. Full variable domain (rest looked up from reference TRBV9 and TRBJ1-1): DSGVTQTPKHLITATGQRVTLRCSPRSGDLSVYWYQQSLDQGLQFLIQYYNGEERAKGNILERFSAQQFPDLHSELNLSSLELGDSALYFCASSGEFNEAFFGQGTRLTVV.

This sequence joins TRBV7-2 and TRBJ1-1, with D possibly matching TRBD1 (5 bases). Germline V gives CDR1 SGHTA, CDR2 FQGNSA. V was clipped by 7 bases and J by 6 bases, with 30 bases between them. The CDR3 has 18 amino acids. In DNA form, the CDR3 reads TGTGCCAGCACCCGGACATTTTCCCGTTGGGCCCGGTGGGCTGAAGCTTTCTTT. Protein: CASTRTFSRWARWAEAFF.

In DNA form, the CDR3 reads TGCAGCGATATAGCGGGATTTCCTCATGAGCAGTTCTTC. Translated, it gives CSDIAGFPHEQFF. The chain couples TRBV29-1 to TRBJ2-1; 8 bases map to TRBD2. The CDR3 has 13 amino acids. Germline values: CDR1 SQVTM, CDR2 ANQGSEA. With 7 bases clipped from V and 8 bases from J, the junction kept 10 bases outside the gene matches.

The CDR3 DNA reads TGTGCCACCAGGGCGGCTAGCGGCCGCCCGGGGGATACGCAGTATTTT. Translating gives CATRAASGRPGDTQYF. The J gene is TRBJ2-3, the V gene TRBV15; TRBD2 agrees at 7 bases. Trimming cost V 6 bases and J 6 bases; bases outside gene matches: 15. The CDR3 covers 16 residues. Per the germline V gene, CDR1 is LNHNV and CDR2 is YYDKDF (reference sequence).